One sample yielded the 15 T cell receptor beta chains listed below, sequenced in a study of T cell repertoires in cytomegalovirus infection. For these TCRs, the target antigens are not known. TCRdb re-derived calls from the reads in MiXCR, one entry per CDR3 protein. The data contain some 320,000 distinct CDR3 sequences, roughly 28% of them seen just once; the ten biggest clones take up about 19%. The sample consisted of cultured PBMCs, taken from culture after CMV antigen stimulation. Receptor source: a human donor in good health (CMV status not recorded). Some clones in this sample may be carry-over from other donors' samples.

In its sample, this clonotype was seen a few times. This chain uses TRBV6-8 with TRBJ1-6; D not certain. Germline V gene lookup returns CDR1 MNHGY and CDR2 SAAAGT. Trimming cost V 5 bases and J 10 bases, with 15 bases left between them. The CDR3 is made up of 14 amino acids. The CDR3 DNA is TGTGCCAGCAGTACTTGGAGAGGTAACTCACCCCTCCACTTT. It translates to CASSTWRGNSPLHF.

This clonotype has more than one count but fewer than ten. The chain joins TRBV5-1 to TRBJ2-3, with TRBD2 matching over 12 bases. The CDR3 is 15 residues long. Germline trimming cut 6 bases from V and 3 bases from J; bases unmatched to any gene: 5. Germline V gene sequence: CDR1 SGHRS, CDR2 YFSETQ. The CDR3 loop reads CASTALAGGTDTQYF. The CDR3 DNA is TGCGCCAGCACTGCTCTAGCGGGGGGGACAGATACGCAGTATTTT.

This clonotype was observed a handful of times. This chain joins TRBV7-8 and TRBJ2-5; 7 nucleotides line up with TRBD1. The CDR3 covers 18 residues. Unmatched junction bases numbered 22, after V lost 5 bases and J lost 7 bases. Germline CDR1 reads SGHVS; CDR2 reads FQNEAQ. CDR3 loop: CASSHNPRTGSGSLTQYF. The CDR3 DNA reads as TGTGCCAGCAGCCATAACCCAAGGACAGGTTCCGGATCTTTGACCCAGTACTTC.

This clonotype was seen only a few times. The chain employs TRBV7-2 and TRBJ2-7, with 7 bases fitting TRBD1. The CDR3 extends over 13 amino acids. The germline V gene has CDR1 SGHTA and CDR2 FQGNSA. The trim removed 6 bases at V and 7 bases at J, leaving 9 bases unmatched. DNA for the CDR3: TGTGCCAGCAGTATACAGGGGTTGGGGGAGCAGTACTTC. This translates into CASSIQGLGEQYF.

Only a few counts were recorded for this clonotype. The J gene is TRBJ1-2, the V gene TRBV25-1, with a possible D match to TRBD1 (5 bases). The CDR3 sequence is 14 residues long. Trimming left V 6 bases short and J 8 bases short, with 19 bases between. CDR1 MGHDK and CDR2 SYGVNS come from the germline V gene. The CDR3: CASSAFGGASGYTF. In nucleotides, the CDR3 is TGTGCCAGCAGCGCTTTCGGAGGGGCTTCGGGCTACACCTTC.

This clonotype was detected a few times. This rearrangement joins TRBV11-2 to TRBJ2-1; 16 bases map to TRBD2. Trimming cost V 4 bases and J 7 bases; bases outside gene matches: 1. The CDR3 spans 15 residues. Germline lookup yields CDR1 SGHAT and CDR2 FQNNGV. This CDR3 is CASSSGLAGGNEQFF. The CDR3, as DNA: TGTGCCAGCAGCTCGGGACTAGCGGGAGGGAATGAGCAGTTCTTC.

In the case of this clonotype: Compared with germline, one end of the junction differs, possibly owing to a read error. This chain connects TRBV24-1 to TRBJ1-1; 9 bases fit TRBD1. The CDR3 extends over 11 amino acids. Per the germline V gene, CDR1 is KGHDR and CDR2 is SFDVKD. The CDR3 protein is CATNAHGQGSF. The CDR3, as DNA: TGTGCCACCAACGCACACGGACAGGGGAGCTTT.

This chain links TRBV7-2 with TRBJ1-1; a weak D match, TRBD1 (5 bases). CDR1 SGHTA and CDR2 FQGNSA come from the germline V gene. This CDR3 comprises 11 residues. Trimming took off 3 bases at V and 6 bases at J, with 5 bases between the two ends. DNA of the CDR3: TGTGCCAGCAGCTTGACAGCTGAAGCTTTCTTT. Translated: CASSLTAEAFF.

The sample holds a few counts of this clonotype. V gene TRBV27 combines with J gene TRBJ1-6, with a weak D call TRBD1 (5 bases). Germline CDR1 MNHEY, CDR2 SMNVEV (reference sequence). The CDR3 covers 18 residues. V shed 2 bases and J shed 10 bases, with 24 bases lying between them. This CDR3 reads CASSLGVRGPRPLSPLHF. CDR3 in DNA: TGTGCCAGCAGTTTAGGAGTGAGGGGTCCTCGACCATTATCACCCCTCCACTTT.

This chain uses TRBV7-2 with TRBJ2-1; no clear D gene. Germline values: CDR1 SGHTA, CDR2 FQGNSA. The CDR3 runs to 13 residues. V lost 5 bases to trimming and J lost 6 bases, with 11 bases between them. The CDR3 is CASSELLANEQFF. The CDR3 DNA sequence: TGTGCCAGCAGCGAACTGTTAGCCAATGAGCAGTTCTTC.

V and J are TRBV25-1 and TRBJ1-2; 9 bases are a match to TRBD1. The CDR3 has 12 residues. The J segment lost 8 bases and the V segment lost 8 bases, leaving 6 bases of the junction unmatched. Germline-derived CDR1 and CDR2 are MGHDK and SYGVNS. The CDR3 protein is CASGQGNWGYTF. CDR3 DNA sequence: TGTGCCAGCGGACAGGGGAATTGGGGCTACACCTTC.

V gene TRBV7-8 combines with J gene TRBJ2-7; D is unclear. This CDR3 contains 13 residues. The ends were cut back, 1 base at V and 3 bases at J, with 7 bases in the middle. Germline loops: CDR1 SGHVS, CDR2 FQNEAQ. The CDR3 reads CASSLVLNYEQYF. The CDR3 coding sequence is TGTGCCAGCAGCTTAGTCCTCAACTACGAGCAGTACTTC.

This clonotype was seen a handful of times. The chain links TRBV7-2 to TRBJ2-7; 12 nucleotides align to TRBD1. Trimming removed 2 bases from V and 5 bases from J; junction bases left unmatched: 7. The CDR3 has 16 amino acids. Germline CDR1 SGHTA, CDR2 FQGNSA. The CDR3 DNA follows: TGTGCCAGCAGCTTACGGGGGACAGGGGGCTTCCACGAGCAGTACTTC. Its protein is CASSLRGTGGFHEQYF.

This clonotype was counted many times. The J gene is TRBJ1-2, the V gene TRBV7-2; D is possibly TRBD1 (5 bases). The germline V and J ends were trimmed by 8 bases and 7 bases, with 17 bases remaining between them. This CDR3 has 13 amino acids. Germline V gives CDR1 SGHTA, CDR2 FQGNSA. The CDR3: CASQGPEAAGYTF. The CDR3 coding sequence is TGTGCCAGCCAGGGACCCGAGGCGGCTGGCTACACCTTC.

The rearrangement joins TRBV19 to TRBJ2-1; tentative D call: TRBD1 (6 bases). CDR1 is LNHDA and CDR2 is SQIVND in the germline V gene (reference sequence). The CDR3 has 15 amino acids. Between the trimmed V and J ends, which lost 3 bases and 4 bases, there was a span of 13 bases. CDR3 DNA: TGTGCCAGTAGTATCGGGACAAGAGATTACAATGAGCAGTTCTTC. Translation: CASSIGTRDYNEQFF.